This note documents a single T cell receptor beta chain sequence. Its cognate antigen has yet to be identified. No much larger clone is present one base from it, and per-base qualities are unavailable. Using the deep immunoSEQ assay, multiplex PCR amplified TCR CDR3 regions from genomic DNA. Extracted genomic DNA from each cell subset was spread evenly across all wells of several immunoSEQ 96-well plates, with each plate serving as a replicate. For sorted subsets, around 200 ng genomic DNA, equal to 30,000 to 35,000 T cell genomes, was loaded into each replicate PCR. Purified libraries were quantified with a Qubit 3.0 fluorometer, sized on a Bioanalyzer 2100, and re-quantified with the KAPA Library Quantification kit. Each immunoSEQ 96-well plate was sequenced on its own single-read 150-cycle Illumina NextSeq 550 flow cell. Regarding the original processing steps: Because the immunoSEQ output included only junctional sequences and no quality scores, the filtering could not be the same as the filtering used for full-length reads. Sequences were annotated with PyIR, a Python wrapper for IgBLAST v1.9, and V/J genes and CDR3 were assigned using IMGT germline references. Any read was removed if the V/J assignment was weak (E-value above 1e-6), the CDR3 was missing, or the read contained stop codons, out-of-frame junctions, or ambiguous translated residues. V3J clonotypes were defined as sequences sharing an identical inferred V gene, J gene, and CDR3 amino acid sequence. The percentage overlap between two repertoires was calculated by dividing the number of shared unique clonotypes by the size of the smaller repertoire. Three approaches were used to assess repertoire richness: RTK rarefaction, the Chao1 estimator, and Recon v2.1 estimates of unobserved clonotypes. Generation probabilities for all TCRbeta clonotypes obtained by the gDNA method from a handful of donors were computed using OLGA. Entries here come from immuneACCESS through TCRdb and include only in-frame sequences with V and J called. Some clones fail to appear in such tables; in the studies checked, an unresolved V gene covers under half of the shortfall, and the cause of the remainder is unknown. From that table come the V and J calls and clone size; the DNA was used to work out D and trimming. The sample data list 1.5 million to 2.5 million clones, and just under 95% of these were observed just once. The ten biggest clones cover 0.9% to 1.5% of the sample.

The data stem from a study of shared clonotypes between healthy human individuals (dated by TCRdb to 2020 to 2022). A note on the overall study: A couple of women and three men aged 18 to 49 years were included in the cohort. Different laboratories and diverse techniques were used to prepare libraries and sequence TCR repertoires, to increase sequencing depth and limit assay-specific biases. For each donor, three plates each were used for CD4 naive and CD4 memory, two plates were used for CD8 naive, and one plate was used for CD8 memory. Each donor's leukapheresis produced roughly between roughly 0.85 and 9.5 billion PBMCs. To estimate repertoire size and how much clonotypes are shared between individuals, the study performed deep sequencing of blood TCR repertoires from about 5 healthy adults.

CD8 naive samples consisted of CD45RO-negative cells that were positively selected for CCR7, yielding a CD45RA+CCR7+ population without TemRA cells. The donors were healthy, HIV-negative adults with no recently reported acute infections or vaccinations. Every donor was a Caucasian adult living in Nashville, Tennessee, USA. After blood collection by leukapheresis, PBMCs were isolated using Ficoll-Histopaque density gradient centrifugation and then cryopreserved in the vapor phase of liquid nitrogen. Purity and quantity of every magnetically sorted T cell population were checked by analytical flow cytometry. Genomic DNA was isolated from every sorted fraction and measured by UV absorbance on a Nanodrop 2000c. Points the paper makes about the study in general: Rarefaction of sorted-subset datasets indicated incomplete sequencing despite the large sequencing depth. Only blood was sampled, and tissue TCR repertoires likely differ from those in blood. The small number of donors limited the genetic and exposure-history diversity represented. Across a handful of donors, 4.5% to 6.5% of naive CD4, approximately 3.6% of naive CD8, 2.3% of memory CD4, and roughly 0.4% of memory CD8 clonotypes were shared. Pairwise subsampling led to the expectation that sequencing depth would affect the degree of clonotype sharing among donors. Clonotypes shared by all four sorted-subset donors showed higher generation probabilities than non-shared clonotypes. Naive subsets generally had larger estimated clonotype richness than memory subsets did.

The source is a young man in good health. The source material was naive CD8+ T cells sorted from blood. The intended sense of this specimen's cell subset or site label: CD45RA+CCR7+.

CDR3 reads: CASTQPPEEGGIADTQYF. The DNA is TGTGCCAGCACCCAGCCCCCCGAGGAAGGGGGCATAGCAGATACGCAGTATTTT. The sequence is built from TRBV7-9 and TRBJ2-3, with TRBD1 identical over 7 junction bases. The junction shows trimming of 7 bases on V and 4 bases on J, and the gene matches do not reach 20 bases of it. From cysteine to phenylalanine, the CDR3 is 18 amino acids long. The kept DNA is CDR3 alone, 54 bases in frame from the first base. Based on the germline V gene (reference sequence), the CDR1 and CDR2 sequences are SEHNR and FQNEAQ.